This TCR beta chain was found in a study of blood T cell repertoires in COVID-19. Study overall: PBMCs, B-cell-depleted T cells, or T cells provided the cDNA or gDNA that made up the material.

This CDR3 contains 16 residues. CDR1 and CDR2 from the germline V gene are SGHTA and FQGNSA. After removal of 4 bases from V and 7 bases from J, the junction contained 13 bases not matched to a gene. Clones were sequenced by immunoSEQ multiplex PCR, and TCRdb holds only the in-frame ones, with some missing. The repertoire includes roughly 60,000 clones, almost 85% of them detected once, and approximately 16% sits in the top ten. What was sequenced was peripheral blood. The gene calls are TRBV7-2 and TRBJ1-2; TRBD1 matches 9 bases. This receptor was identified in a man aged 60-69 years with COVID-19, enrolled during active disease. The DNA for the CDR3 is TGTGCCAGCAGCTCATCCCCTAGGGACAGGGTGGCTGGCTACACCTTC. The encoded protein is CASSSSPRDRVAGYTF.